Below, one TCR beta chain is given with its context. The junction shows a germline mismatch at one end, possibly a read error. CDR1 is GTSNPN and CDR2 is SVGIG in the germline V gene (reference sequence). The CDR3 is 13 amino acids. The source of the sample is a study of metastatic and nonmetastatic thyroid tumors. Via MiXCR, TCRdb re-called the PCR reads. This table has about 47,000 clones, about 25% appearing once. Prior to thyroid surgery, none of the patients had received any treatment. Sequencing was performed on blood. V and J are TRBV30 and TRBJ1-6; the match to TRBD1 covers 7 bases. The TCR originated in a male donor with papillary thyroid cancer or a benign thyroid nodule (not recorded which). Some clones in this sample may be carry-over from other donors' samples. The CDR3 region is CSWSARGRSPLHF. In DNA form, the CDR3 reads TGTTCCTGGAGTGCCAGGGGGAGGTCACCCCTCCACTTT.